Each of the 10 T cell receptor beta chains below was sequenced from the same sample in a study of blood T cell repertoires in COVID-19. Assay used: immunoSEQ multiplex PCR; TCRdb lists only in-frame clones, some missing. The top ten hold about 18% of the sample, which has 250,000 to 350,000 clones, roughly 90% seen once. Sequenced: PBMCs or T cells enriched from blood (not recorded which). The receptors come from a woman between 25 and 40 years old who had recovered from COVID-19.

The chain joins TRBV6-2 or TRBV6-3 to TRBJ2-2; 9 bases match TRBD2. This CDR3 has 15 residues. The V gene's germline CDR1 is MNHEY and CDR2 SVGEGT. V dropped 4 bases and J dropped 4; count of bases not matched to a gene: 4. The CDR3 coding sequence is TGTGCCAGCAGTTCTTTTAGCGGGGGCACCGGGGAGCTGTTTTTT. Its protein product is CASSSFSGGTGELFF.

The chain is built from TRBV15 and TRBJ1-4, with D possibly TRBD1 on 5 matching bases. Looked up from germline, CDR1 is LNHNV and CDR2 is YYDKDF (reference sequence). The CDR3 length is 14 residues. Deletions cut 6 bases from V and 3 bases from J, with 11 bases between. The CDR3 DNA is TGTGCCACCAGACCGGGGGGATCTAATGAAAAACTGTTTTTT. Translated: CATRPGGSNEKLFF.

The chain uses TRBV6-5 and TRBJ2-3, with D maybe TRBD2 (6 bases). Looked up from germline, CDR1 is MNHEY and CDR2 is SVGAGI. This CDR3 is 15 amino acids long. Trimming took 4 bases from V and 1 from J, leaving 12 bases between them. CDR3 residues: CASSSGLLGTDTQYF. The DNA for the CDR3 is TGTGCCAGCAGTTCGGGACTTTTGGGCACAGATACGCAGTATTTT.

The rearrangement uses TRBV5-1 and TRBJ1-5; the D is unclear. Germline CDR1 is SGHRS and CDR2 is YFSETQ. The CDR3 is 15 residues long. Deletions cut 1 base from V and 7 bases from J, with 15 bases between. CDR3 in DNA: TGCGCCAGCAGCTTGTATGGAGAGCCCGGGCAGCCCCAGCATTTT. Translated, it gives CASSLYGEPGQPQHF.

Here the CDR3 DNA reads TGTGCCAGCAGCCCCGAGGCTAGGGTC. This sequence encodes CASSPEARV. This sequence joins TRBV3-1 (or the pseudogene TRBV3-2) and TRBJ2-7, with D uncertain. This CDR3 is 9 amino acids long. Germline CDR1 reads LGHDT; CDR2 reads YNNKEL (reference sequence).

The chain is built from TRBV2 and TRBJ2-1; TRBD2 aligns across 11 bases. The junction had 5 bases not matched to a gene; V was cut back by 6 bases and J by 4 bases. CDR3 size: 15 residues. Per the germline V gene, CDR1 is SNHLY and CDR2 is FYNNEI. The CDR3 spells CASRPTSGGYNEQFF. The DNA for the CDR3 is TGTGCCAGCAGGCCTACTAGCGGGGGATACAATGAGCAGTTCTTC.

The rearrangement joins TRBV9 to TRBJ2-1; D gene uncertain. Deletions cut 4 bases from V and 10 bases from J, with 15 bases between. This CDR3 comprises 13 residues. Per the germline V gene, CDR1 is SGDLS and CDR2 is YYNGEE. As DNA, the CDR3 is TGTGCCAGCAGCATAGGGCCGCCGTGGGAGCAGTTCTTC. It specifies CASSIGPPWEQFF.

The chain carries TRBV28 and TRBJ1-3, with D perhaps TRBD1 (6 bases). The V gene's germline CDR1 is MDHEN and CDR2 SYDVKM. Between the trimmed V and J ends, which lost 6 bases and 8 bases, there was a span of 8 bases. The CDR3 is 11 amino acids. CDR3 in amino acids: CASRDSHTIYF. The CDR3 coding sequence is TGTGCCAGCAGGGACAGTCACACCATATATTTT. Using reference TRBV28 and TRBJ1-3 for the parts outside the CDR3, the full variable domain is DVKVTQSSRYLVKRTGEKVFLECVQDMDHENMFWYRQDPGLGLRLIYFSYDVKMKEKGDIPEGYSVSREKKERFSLILESASTNQTSMYLCASRDSHTIYFGEGSWLTVV.

The chain carries TRBV19 and TRBJ2-1; 7 bases fit TRBD1. The V gene's germline CDR1 is LNHDA and CDR2 SQIVND (reference sequence). The CDR3 sequence is 15 residues long. V was clipped by 1 base and J by 4 bases; unmatched bases: 4. CDR3 nucleotides: TGTGCCAGTAGTATAGCAGGGGGTCAATACAATGAGCAGTTCTTC. It translates to CASSIAGGQYNEQFF.

This chain joins TRBV19 and TRBJ2-3; TRBD1 aligns across 8 bases. CDR1 is LNHDA, CDR2 SQIVND, per germline (reference sequence). The CDR3 is made up of 15 amino acids. The trim removed 5 bases at V and 6 bases at J, leaving 10 bases unmatched. CDR3 DNA sequence: TGTGCCAGTAGTGAACTACAGGGGGTACAGGATACGCAGTATTTT. Amino acids: CASSELQGVQDTQYF.